This TCR beta chain appears in the sequencing data of a study of neurological immune-mediated disorders. Using its own MiXCR run on the 5' RACE reads, TCRdb lists one record per CDR3 protein. The data show roughly 90,000 distinct CDR3 sequences, with 3% to 4.5% seen just once and around 3.2% held by the top ten. In this sample, this clonotype turned up many times. Germline trimming cut 0 bases from V and 11 bases from J; bases unmatched to any gene: 6. Germline assignment: CDR1 SGHDN and CDR2 FVKESK. This CDR3 region has 13 residues. V usage is TRBV14 and J usage is TRBJ2-5; 7 bases match TRBD1. This clonotype was sampled from a woman between 50 and 59 years old with multiple sclerosis. The material sequenced was PBMCs. The DNA for the CDR3 is TGTGCCAGCAGCCAAGATAGCCTGGGACAGCAGTACTTC. Translation: CASSQDSLGQQYF.